The 20 T cell receptor beta chains below were found in one sample sequenced in a study of blood T cell repertoires in COVID-19. TCRdb's copy holds only in-frame clones and misses some; the assay was immunoSEQ multiplex PCR. The repertoire has fewer than 350,000 clones, 88% of them found once; the top ten carry approximately 1.6%. Source material: peripheral blood. The source is a woman between 25 and 40 years old with COVID-19, enrolled during active disease.

This chain connects TRBV13 to TRBJ1-1; TRBD1 agrees at 7 bases. Germline CDR1 reads PRHDT; CDR2 reads FYEKMQ (reference sequence). The V segment lost 7 bases and the J segment 2 bases; nucleotides outside the gene matches: 10. The CDR3 consists of 15 residues. The CDR3 coding sequence is TGTGCCAGCACCATCACAGGGGCCAGCAACACTGAAGCTTTCTTT. This codes for CASTITGASNTEAFF.

The V and J genes are TRBV30 and TRBJ1-2; D remains unclear. Deletions cut 2 bases from V and 0 bases from J, with 7 bases between. CDR3 length equals 13 residues. Germline loops: CDR1 GTSNPN, CDR2 SVGIG (reference sequence). CDR3: CAWSKGANYGYTF. The CDR3 nucleotides read TGTGCCTGGAGTAAGGGAGCTAACTATGGCTACACCTTC.

The rearrangement joins TRBV11-2 to TRBJ2-5; D ambiguous. Germline V lookup: CDR1 SGHAT, CDR2 FQNNGV. This CDR3 has 13 amino acids. Trimming removed 3 bases from V and 5 bases from J, with 10 bases in between. DNA of the CDR3: TGTGCCAGCAGCTTTCAGGTTGAGGAGACCCAGTACTTC. Encoded protein: CASSFQVEETQYF.

The chain carries TRBV5-4 and TRBJ2-7, with D maybe TRBD2 (5 bases). V shed 1 base and J shed 2 bases, with 10 bases lying between them. Germline CDR1 is SGHNT and CDR2 is YYREEE (reference sequence). This CDR3 is built from 14 residues. CDR3 coding DNA: TGTGCCAGCAGCTTGCTGGACGGGACCTACGAGCAGTACTTC. It yields the protein CASSLLDGTYEQYF.

The sample holds one count of this clone. V usage is TRBV6-2 or TRBV6-3 and J usage is TRBJ2-7, with 11 bases fitting TRBD2. V gave up 2 bases and J gave up 0 bases; unmatched junction bases: 6. Germline CDR1 is MNHEY and CDR2 is SVGEGT. CDR3 length equals 17 residues. The CDR3 here is CASSYPSGGQISYEQYF. CDR3 in DNA: TGTGCCAGCAGTTACCCTAGCGGGGGGCAGATCTCCTACGAGCAGTACTTC.

This clone is a singleton in its sample. V and J are TRBV4-1 and TRBJ1-1; D may be TRBD1 (6 bases). This CDR3 region has 14 residues. The ends were cut back, 4 bases at V and 1 base at J, with 10 bases in the middle. Germline V gives CDR1 MGHRA, CDR2 YSYEKL. DNA of the CDR3: TGCGCCAGCAGCCCCAGACAGGAGAACACTGAAGCTTTCTTT. Its translation is CASSPRQENTEAFF.

This chain uses TRBV2 with TRBJ2-2, with 10 bases matching TRBD1. CDR3 length: 15 residues. The junction had 7 bases not matched to a gene; V was cut back by 6 bases and J by 6 bases. In germline, CDR1 is SNHLY, CDR2 FYNNEI. The CDR3 DNA follows: TGTGCCAGCAGGGAGACAGGGGGCGGTCCCGGGGAGCTGTTTTTT. Amino acid sequence: CASRETGGGPGELFF. Using reference TRBV2 and TRBJ2-2 for the parts outside the CDR3, the full variable domain is EPEVTQTPSHQVTQMGQEVILRCVPISNHLYFYWYRQILGQKVEFLVSFYNNEISEKSEIFDDQFSVERPDGSNFTLKIRSTKLEDSAMYFCASRETGGGPGELFFGEGSRLTVL.

The genes are TRBV5-1 and TRBJ2-2; tentative D call: TRBD2 (6 bases). Germline CDR1 reads SGHRS; CDR2 reads YFSETQ. V shed 4 bases and J shed 5 bases, with 18 bases lying between them. This CDR3 contains 16 residues. The CDR3 spells CASSRGMALGTGELFF. Here the CDR3 DNA reads TGCGCCAGCAGCCGGGGGATGGCCTTAGGGACCGGGGAGCTGTTTTTT.

The chain employs TRBV5-6 and TRBJ1-1; tentatively, D is TRBD1 (6 bases). The CDR3 runs to 13 residues. V shed 4 bases and J shed 0 bases, with 7 bases lying between them. Germline loops: CDR1 SGHDT, CDR2 YYEEEE. This CDR3 is CASSRQVNTEAFF. The CDR3 DNA is TGTGCCAGCAGCCGACAGGTGAACACTGAAGCTTTCTTT. Based on the CDR3 plus reference TRBV5-6 and TRBJ1-1, the full variable domain is DAGVTQSPTHLIKTRGQQVTLRCSPKSGHDTVSWYQQALGQGPQFIFQYYEEEERQRGNFPDRFSGHQFPNYSSELNVNALLLGDSALYLCASSRQVNTEAFFGQGTRLTVV.

The chain combines TRBV21-1 with TRBJ2-7; the table's D call, TRBD2, has no DNA check behind it. TRBV21-1 is shown as a pseudogene. This CDR3 comprises 12 residues. CDR3 DNA: TGTGCCAGCAGCAAAGTGAGGGCAGGGAGGTTCGTC. Protein product: CASSKVRAGRFV.

The rearrangement uses TRBV28 and TRBJ2-3; D not resolved. The ends were cut back, 1 base at V and 5 bases at J, with 4 bases in the middle. The CDR3 is 12 residues long. Looked up from germline, CDR1 is MDHEN and CDR2 is SYDVKM. CDR3 in DNA: TGTGCCAGCAGTTTATCTTTAGATACGCAGTATTTT. Residues: CASSLSLDTQYF. Combining the CDR3 with reference TRBV28 and TRBJ2-3 gives the whole variable domain DVKVTQSSRYLVKRTGEKVFLECVQDMDHENMFWYRQDPGLGLRLIYFSYDVKMKEKGDIPEGYSVSREKKERFSLILESASTNQTSMYLCASSLSLDTQYFGPGTRLTVL.

The rearrangement uses TRBV10-2 and TRBJ2-5; tentative D call: TRBD1 (6 bases). CDR1 WSHSY and CDR2 SAAADI come from the germline V gene. V was clipped by 1 base and J by 3 bases, with 21 bases between them. The CDR3 covers 18 residues. The CDR3 loop is CASSEYYSGTQAEETQYF. DNA of the CDR3: TGCGCCAGCAGTGAGTATTATTCCGGGACACAGGCTGAAGAGACCCAGTACTTC.

This chain uses TRBV9 with TRBJ1-1; D gene uncertain. Germline-derived CDR1 and CDR2 are SGDLS and YYNGEE. V lost 5 bases, J lost 1 base, and 12 bases lay in between. This CDR3 contains 14 residues. The CDR3 sequence is CASSLGGGNTEAFF. The CDR3 DNA reads TGTGCCAGCAGTCTTGGAGGAGGGAACACTGAAGCTTTCTTT.

V is TRBV7-9 and J is TRBJ1-4; D gene uncertain. The CDR3 length is 15 residues. V shed 1 base and J shed 8 bases, with 14 bases lying between them. CDR1 and CDR2 (germline): SEHNR, FQNEAQ (reference sequence). The CDR3 spells CASSLVAGRAEKLFF. For the CDR3, the DNA is TGTGCCAGCAGCTTAGTGGCGGGCCGAGCCGAAAAACTGTTTTTT.

The V gene is TRBV15, the J gene TRBJ1-2; D may be TRBD1 (5 bases). The germline V and J ends were trimmed by 4 bases and 5 bases, with 14 bases remaining between them. This CDR3 has 14 residues. The germline V gene encodes CDR1 LNHNV and CDR2 YYDKDF (reference sequence). CDR3 nucleotide sequence: TGTGCCACCAGCAATCCGACAGAAGCTTATGGCTACACCTTC. The encoded protein is CATSNPTEAYGYTF.

The CDR3, as DNA: TGTGCCAGCAGTGTACAGGGGTCTTATGAAAAACTGTTTTTT. Translating gives CASSVQGSYEKLFF. The rearrangement links TRBV25-1 to TRBJ1-4; 7 bases align to TRBD1. This CDR3 comprises 14 residues. Germline loops: CDR1 MGHDK, CDR2 SYGVNS. Germline trimming cut 4 bases from V and 6 bases from J; bases unmatched to any gene: 5. The full variable domain, with the rest looked up from reference TRBV25-1 and TRBJ1-4, is EADIYQTPRYLVIGTGKKITLECSQTMGHDKMYWYQQDPGMELHLIHYSYGVNSTEKGDLSSESTVSRIRTEHFPLTLESARPSHTSQYLCASSVQGSYEKLFFGSGTQLSVL.

The rearrangement links TRBV5-1 to TRBJ2-3; 7 positions agree with TRBD1. Germline V gene sequence: CDR1 SGHRS, CDR2 YFSETQ. This CDR3 is 17 amino acids long. Trimming cost V 0 bases and J 0 bases; bases outside gene matches: 7. The CDR3 coding sequence is TGCGCCAGCAGCTTGGAGGGGGCGCTGACTAGCACAGATACGCAGTATTTT. Its protein product is CASSLEGALTSTDTQYF.

This chain connects TRBV10-2 to TRBJ1-5, with D uncertain. Deletions cut 4 bases from V and 7 bases from J, with 8 bases between. The CDR3 length is 12 residues. Looked up from germline, CDR1 is WSHSY and CDR2 is SAAADI. CDR3 amino acids: CASSGGGQPQHF. The CDR3, as DNA: TGCGCCAGCAGTGGCGGAGGACAGCCCCAGCATTTT.

The gene calls are TRBV29-1 and TRBJ1-2; 9 nucleotides agree with TRBD1. The CDR3 has 18 residues. The V gene's germline CDR1 is SQVTM and CDR2 ANQGSEA. V dropped 5 bases and J dropped 4; count of bases not matched to a gene: 20. In nucleotides, the CDR3 is TGCAGCGTTCGGGACAGGGCCGGCATTATCCACCTGCCCTATGGCTACACCTTC. It is translated as CSVRDRAGIIHLPYGYTF.

V and J are TRBV3-1 (or the pseudogene TRBV3-2) and TRBJ1-2; D is perhaps TRBD1 (6 bases). This CDR3 spans 12 amino acids. Germline V gene lookup returns CDR1 LGHDT and CDR2 YNNKEL (reference sequence). V gave up 1 base and J gave up 12 bases, with 12 bases separating them. The CDR3 is CASSQGQGNNTF. The CDR3 region has the DNA TGTGCCAGCAGCCAAGGGCAGGGGAACAACACCTTC.